The present T cell receptor (beta chain) was sequenced within a study of beta chain features in type 1 diabetes. Remarks on this clone: Its antigen is undetermined.

General study points: Type 1 diabetes patients had TCRB CDR3s that were shorter (moderately but significantly so) in all four CD4+ subsets. Naive, central memory and Treg TCRB repertoires appeared more alike in patients than in healthy donors. PCR could preferentially amplify shorter templates, alike in patients and controls.

J gave up 5 bases and V 5 bases, and 6 bases lay outside the gene matches. Germline lookup yields CDR1 SGHVT and CDR2 SQSDAQ. This CDR3 comprises 15 residues. Expressed TCRB transcripts were sequenced because the isolated RNA had all been reverse transcribed beforehand. Libraries were prepared by immunoSEQ multiplex PCR; TCRdb keeps only in-frame clonotypes and omits some of them. This sample has roughly 130,000 clones, with 9.2% found just once. V gene TRBV7-4 combines with J gene TRBJ1-6; 7 bases line up with TRBD1. What was sequenced was central memory CD4+ T cells from blood. The receptor's source is a young man in good health. The CDR3 reads CASSQGEAHNSPLHF. The CDR3 region has the DNA TGTGCCAGCAGCCAGGGGGAAGCCCATAATTCACCCCTCCACTTT.